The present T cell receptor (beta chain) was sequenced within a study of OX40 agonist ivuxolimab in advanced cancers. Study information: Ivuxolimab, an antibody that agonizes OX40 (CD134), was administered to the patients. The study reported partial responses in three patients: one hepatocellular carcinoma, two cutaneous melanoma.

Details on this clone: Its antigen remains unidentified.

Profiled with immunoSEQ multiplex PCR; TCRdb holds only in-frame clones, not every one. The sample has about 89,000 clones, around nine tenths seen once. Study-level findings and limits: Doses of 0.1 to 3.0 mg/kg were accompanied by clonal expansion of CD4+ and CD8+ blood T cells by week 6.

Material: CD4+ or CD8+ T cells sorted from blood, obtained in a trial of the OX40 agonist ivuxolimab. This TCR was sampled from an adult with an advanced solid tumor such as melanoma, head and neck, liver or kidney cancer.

The CDR3 DNA reads as TGTGCCAGCAGCATAGGGGGGGAAAATCAGCCCCAGCATTTT. Translation: CASSIGGENQPQHF. This chain uses TRBV5-6 with TRBJ1-5; maybe TRBD1 (6 bases). Germline CDR1 reads SGHDT; CDR2 reads YYEEEE. CDR3 length: 14 residues. Trimming removed 4 bases at V and 4 bases at J, with 12 bases between.